These T cell receptor beta chains were read from a single sample in a study of blood T cell repertoires in COVID-19. Here immunoSEQ multiplex PCR was the method, and the copy in TCRdb shows in-frame clones only, minus some. The data contain 150,000 to 200,000 clones, 70% to 90% of them singletons. The specimen sequenced was PBMCs or T cells enriched from blood (not recorded which). These receptors all come from a man aged 35 to 55 who had recovered from COVID-19. Both conserved end residues are part of each CDR3. The order of the fields is clone size, V gene, J gene, D gene, CDR3 DNA, CDR3 protein. A D gene is named only where the DNA matches it firmly. Only part of the rows carry a size: once, few, many, or a class if the clone is expanded.

clone_size: NA
v_call: TRBV7-2
j_call: TRBJ2-3
d_call: TRBD1
cdr3_nt: TGTGCCAGCAGCTTAAGGCAGGGGGGCACAGATACGCAGTATTTT
cdr3_aa: CASSLRQGGTDTQYF

clone_size: NA
v_call: TRBV30
j_call: TRBJ1-1
d_call: NA
cdr3_nt: TGTGCTTTAGACAGGTTGGACACTGAAGCTTTCTTT
cdr3_aa: CALDRLDTEAFF

clone_size: NA
v_call: TRBV10-2
j_call: TRBJ1-1
d_call: NA
cdr3_nt: TGCGCCAGCAGTGTTAGCCGCAGGAACACTGAAGCTTTCTTT
cdr3_aa: CASSVSRRNTEAFF

clone_size: NA
v_call: TRBV7-5
j_call: TRBJ2-2
d_call: NA
cdr3_nt: TGTGTCAGAAGCTTAGTAAGCACAGGGTCCGGGGAGCTGTTTTTT
cdr3_aa: CVRSLVSTGSGELFF

clone_size: once
v_call: TRBV12-3/TRBV12-4
j_call: TRBJ2-3
d_call: NA
cdr3_nt: TGTGCCAGCAGTTTTCGAGGGACTCTCCCGGAGTATTTT
cdr3_aa: CASSFRGTLPEYF

clone_size: NA
v_call: TRBV5-4
j_call: TRBJ2-3
d_call: NA
cdr3_nt: TGTGCCAGCAGCTTGGAGGTGGGCAGGGGAACAGATACGCAGTATTTT
cdr3_aa: CASSLEVGRGTDTQYF

clone_size: NA
v_call: TRBV5-1
j_call: TRBJ2-1
d_call: NA
cdr3_nt: TGCGCCAGCAGACCTACAGAGCTATCCTACAATGAGCAGTTCTTC
cdr3_aa: CASRPTELSYNEQFF

clone_size: NA
v_call: TRBV15
j_call: TRBJ2-1
d_call: NA
cdr3_nt: TGTGCCACCAGCGGTCGGACGGGAGCGATAACCTACAATGAGCAGTTCTTC
cdr3_aa: CATSGRTGAITYNEQFF

clone_size: NA
v_call: TRBV19
j_call: TRBJ2-2
d_call: NA
cdr3_nt: TGTGCCAGTAGAACCGGGACAATATCGGCCGGGGAGCTGTTTTTT
cdr3_aa: CASRTGTISAGELFF

clone_size: once
v_call: TRBV14
j_call: TRBJ2-7
d_call: NA
cdr3_nt: TGTGCCAGCAGTCAACTTGACGGGGATCCGGCCGAGCAGTACTTC
cdr3_aa: CASSQLDGDPAEQYF

clone_size: NA
v_call: TRBV18
j_call: TRBJ1-5
d_call: TRBD1
cdr3_nt: TGTGCCAGCTCACCAGGTGCAGGGGGCTCGGGGCAGCCCCAGCATTTT
cdr3_aa: CASSPGAGGSGQPQHF

clone_size: few
v_call: TRBV10-3
j_call: TRBJ2-3
d_call: TRBD2
cdr3_nt: TGTGCCATCAGAAAGGGACTAGCGGGGGGGGAGGCAGATACGCAGTATTTT
cdr3_aa: CAIRKGLAGGEADTQYF

clone_size: many
v_call: TRBV3-1/TRBV3-2
j_call: TRBJ2-1
d_call: TRBD2
cdr3_nt: TGTGCCAGCAGCCTGCTAGGACTAGCGGGGGGGGATGAGCAGTTCTTC
cdr3_aa: CASSLLGLAGGDEQFF

clone_size: NA
v_call: TRBV6-6
j_call: TRBJ1-6
d_call: TRBD1
cdr3_nt: TGTGCCAGCATGGAGTTGGACAGGGTTAATTCACCCCTCCACTTT
cdr3_aa: CASMELDRVNSPLHF

clone_size: few
v_call: TRBV6-4
j_call: TRBJ2-1
d_call: NA
cdr3_nt: TGTGCCAGCAGTGAAAGTTCAGGGATCGGTGAGCAGTTCTTC
cdr3_aa: CASSESSGIGEQFF

clone_size: few
v_call: TRBV12-3/TRBV12-4
j_call: TRBJ1-4
d_call: NA
cdr3_nt: TGTGCCAGCAGCCGTCTTTCTGAAAAACTGTTTTTT
cdr3_aa: CASSRLSEKLFF

clone_size: NA
v_call: TRBV18
j_call: TRBJ1-5
d_call: TRBD1
cdr3_nt: TGTGCCAGCTCAGGGACAGGGAATCAGCCCCAGCATTTT
cdr3_aa: CASSGTGNQPQHF

clone_size: NA
v_call: TRBV5-6
j_call: TRBJ1-5
d_call: TRBD1
cdr3_nt: TGTGCCAGCAGTACCACAGGGGCGATAAGGCCCCAGCATTTT
cdr3_aa: CASSTTGAIRPQHF

clone_size: NA
v_call: TRBV5-4
j_call: TRBJ1-2
d_call: TRBD1
cdr3_nt: TGTGCCAGCAGTGCCGGGACAGGGGGCTCCGGCGTCGATGGCTACACCTTC
cdr3_aa: CASSAGTGGSGVDGYTF

clone_size: once
v_call: TRBV5-1
j_call: TRBJ2-5
d_call: NA
cdr3_nt: TGCGCCAGCAGCTTGGATGCGCAGACCCAGTACTTC
cdr3_aa: CASSLDAQTQYF

clone_size: few
v_call: TRBV11-2
j_call: TRBJ2-5
d_call: TRBD1
cdr3_nt: TGTGCCAGCAGCTTACAGGGGGCGAGGCAAGAGACCCAGTACTTC
cdr3_aa: CASSLQGARQETQYF

clone_size: NA
v_call: TRBV7-6
j_call: TRBJ2-5
d_call: TRBD1
cdr3_nt: TGTGCCAGCAGTAGGGACAGAGAGACCCAGTACTTC
cdr3_aa: CASSRDRETQYF

clone_size: NA
v_call: TRBV3-1/TRBV3-2
j_call: TRBJ1-1
d_call: TRBD1
cdr3_nt: TGTGCCAGCAGCACAACCTGGACAGGGGGCACCGCTGAAGCTTTCTTT
cdr3_aa: CASSTTWTGGTAEAFF

clone_size: NA
v_call: TRBV29-1
j_call: TRBJ1-1
d_call: NA
cdr3_nt: TGCAGCGTTGATCCAGGGGCGGTGGCTGAAGCTTTCTTT
cdr3_aa: CSVDPGAVAEAFF

clone_size: NA
v_call: TRBV2
j_call: TRBJ2-3
d_call: NA
cdr3_nt: TGTGCCAGCAGTGAAGCGCTTCGGACGGGGACACACACAGATACGCAGTATTTT
cdr3_aa: CASSEALRTGTHTDTQYF

clone_size: NA
v_call: TRBV19
j_call: TRBJ1-1
d_call: NA
cdr3_nt: TGTGCCAGTAGCATCGGTAACACTGAAGCTTTCTTT
cdr3_aa: CASSIGNTEAFF

clone_size: once
v_call: TRBV3-1/TRBV3-2
j_call: TRBJ2-1
d_call: TRBD2
cdr3_nt: TGTGCCAGCAGCCCCTGGGTTAGCGGGGGGCACGCTCCGAATGAGCAGTTCTTC
cdr3_aa: CASSPWVSGGHAPNEQFF

clone_size: NA
v_call: TRBV13
j_call: TRBJ2-2
d_call: TRBD2
cdr3_nt: TGTGCCAGCAGCCGGGGACTAGCGGGGGGGCCAGGCACCGGGGAGCTGTTTTTT
cdr3_aa: CASSRGLAGGPGTGELFF

clone_size: NA
v_call: TRBV11-2
j_call: TRBJ2-7
d_call: TRBD1
cdr3_nt: TGTGCCAGCAGCCTCGGGTCAGGGGGATACGAGCAGTACTTC
cdr3_aa: CASSLGSGGYEQYF

clone_size: NA
v_call: TRBV10-1
j_call: TRBJ1-2
d_call: NA
cdr3_nt: TGCGCCAGCAGTTTGGGGGCGCATGGCTACACCTTC
cdr3_aa: CASSLGAHGYTF

clone_size: few
v_call: TRBV3-1/TRBV3-2
j_call: TRBJ1-2
d_call: NA
cdr3_nt: TGTGCCAGCATGGGCGAGAGCTATGGCTACACCTTC
cdr3_aa: CASMGESYGYTF

clone_size: NA
v_call: TRBV4-1
j_call: TRBJ2-5
d_call: TRBD1
cdr3_nt: TGCGCCAGCAGCCAAGTTAAAACGGGACAGGTGGGCCCCCAGTACTTC
cdr3_aa: CASSQVKTGQVGPQYF

clone_size: NA
v_call: TRBV30
j_call: TRBJ1-5
d_call: TRBD1
cdr3_nt: TGTGCCTGGAGTTCGGGGACAGGGAGTCAGCCCCAGCATTTT
cdr3_aa: CAWSSGTGSQPQHF

clone_size: NA
v_call: TRBV2
j_call: TRBJ1-3
d_call: NA
cdr3_nt: TGTGCCAGCAGTGTATTGGAGGGAAACACCATATATTTT
cdr3_aa: CASSVLEGNTIYF

clone_size: NA
v_call: TRBV6-5
j_call: TRBJ2-7
d_call: NA
cdr3_nt: TGTGCCAGCAGTTACTCGACAGATTCCTACGAGCAGTACTTC
cdr3_aa: CASSYSTDSYEQYF

clone_size: NA
v_call: TRBV4-1
j_call: TRBJ2-1
d_call: TRBD1
cdr3_nt: TGCGCCAGCAGCCAAGCCAACAGGGGGCAGTCCTACAATGAGCAGTTCTTC
cdr3_aa: CASSQANRGQSYNEQFF

clone_size: NA
v_call: TRBV4-2
j_call: TRBJ2-3
d_call: NA
cdr3_nt: TGTGCCAGCAGCCAAGTGATAAATAGTGGAGATACGCAGTATTTT
cdr3_aa: CASSQVINSGDTQYF

clone_size: NA
v_call: TRBV5-1
j_call: TRBJ2-7
d_call: NA
cdr3_nt: TGCGCCAGCAGCCGGGGGGCGGGCTACGAGCAGTACTTC
cdr3_aa: CASSRGAGYEQYF

clone_size: NA
v_call: TRBV5-1
j_call: TRBJ2-5
d_call: TRBD1
cdr3_nt: TGCGCCAGCAGCTATGCCGGGACAGGGGGCGGTGGAGAGACCCAGTACTTC
cdr3_aa: CASSYAGTGGGGETQYF

clone_size: once
v_call: TRBV4-1
j_call: TRBJ2-1
d_call: TRBD2
cdr3_nt: TGCGCCAGCAGCCAAGTAACGGGGGGGAATGAGCAGTTCTTC
cdr3_aa: CASSQVTGGNEQFF

clone_size: NA
v_call: TRBV5-1
j_call: TRBJ1-2
d_call: NA
cdr3_nt: TGCGCCAGCAGCTTGGCCCCGGACTCCTATGGCTACACCTTC
cdr3_aa: CASSLAPDSYGYTF

clone_size: NA
v_call: TRBV5-1
j_call: TRBJ1-2
d_call: NA
cdr3_nt: TGCGCCAGCAGCCCCCTAGGGGCGAATAACTATGGCTACACCTTC
cdr3_aa: CASSPLGANNYGYTF

clone_size: NA
v_call: TRBV11-2
j_call: TRBJ2-1
d_call: TRBD2
cdr3_nt: TGTGCCAGCAGTCGATTAGGACTAGCGGGGACGTTCTTC
cdr3_aa: CASSRLGLAGTFF

clone_size: NA
v_call: TRBV27
j_call: TRBJ1-5
d_call: TRBD1
cdr3_nt: TGTGCCAGCAGTTTAGGACAGGGGGTTAGTCAGCCCCAGCATTTT
cdr3_aa: CASSLGQGVSQPQHF

clone_size: NA
v_call: TRBV6-1
j_call: TRBJ1-2
d_call: NA
cdr3_nt: TGTGCCAGCAGTGAAGCCCCTTTGGGGGGCTATGGCTACACCTTC
cdr3_aa: CASSEAPLGGYGYTF

clone_size: NA
v_call: TRBV19
j_call: TRBJ1-3
d_call: TRBD1
cdr3_nt: TGTGCCAGTAGTACAGGGACAGGGGGCCTATCCGACACCATATATTTT
cdr3_aa: CASSTGTGGLSDTIYF

clone_size: NA
v_call: TRBV9
j_call: TRBJ1-1
d_call: TRBD1
cdr3_nt: TGTGCCAGCAGCTTATGGACAGGGGGAACTGAAGCTTTCTTT
cdr3_aa: CASSLWTGGTEAFF

clone_size: NA
v_call: TRBV18
j_call: TRBJ1-1
d_call: TRBD1
cdr3_nt: TGTGCCAGCTCACCACGCCCTCCCGGGACAGCTAACACTGAAGCTTTCTTT
cdr3_aa: CASSPRPPGTANTEAFF

clone_size: NA
v_call: TRBV4-1
j_call: TRBJ1-2
d_call: NA
cdr3_nt: TGCGCCAGCAGCCAGGACACCTATGGCTACACCTTC
cdr3_aa: CASSQDTYGYTF

clone_size: NA
v_call: TRBV9
j_call: TRBJ2-2
d_call: NA
cdr3_nt: TGTGCCAGCAGCGTAGAAAGCCACACCGGGGAGCTGTTTTTT
cdr3_aa: CASSVESHTGELFF

clone_size: NA
v_call: TRBV5-1
j_call: TRBJ1-3
d_call: TRBD1
cdr3_nt: TGCGCCAGCAGCTCAGGGGGCCTCGGAGACACCATATATTTT
cdr3_aa: CASSSGGLGDTIYF

clone_size: NA
v_call: TRBV7-9
j_call: TRBJ2-1
d_call: NA
cdr3_nt: TGTGCCAGCAGCCCTTCTCGTAGGACAGTATACAATGAGCAGTTCTTC
cdr3_aa: CASSPSRRTVYNEQFF